This T cell receptor (beta chain) was sequenced during a study of patients and donors after allogeneic stem cell transplantation. MiXCR was run by TCRdb on the RT-PCR reads, yielding one entry per CDR3 protein. Of roughly 960,000 distinct CDR3 sequences listed, more than 15% are singletons. This clonotype was observed many times. The germline V gene has CDR1 SGHDT and CDR2 YYEEEE. The V and J ends lost 4 bases and 5 bases respectively, with 15 bases between them. The CDR3 covers 14 residues. This sequence was found in a human donor who was either an allogeneic HSCT recipient or a stem cell or donor lymphocyte infusion donor (not recorded which). It is not recorded whose cells these are; they may come from a transplant donor. V usage is TRBV5-6 and J usage is TRBJ1-1; possible D gene TRBD1, 5 bases. Sequences were obtained from blood, either unsorted or a sorted T cell fraction (not recorded which). The CDR3 is CASSPWGGGTEAFF. The CDR3 DNA is TGTGCCAGCAGCCCATGGGGGGGTGGGACTGAAGCTTTCTTT.